Each of the 2 T cell receptor beta chains below was sequenced from the same sample in a study of vaccination and CD4 T cells after COVID-19 (dated by TCRdb to 2021 to 2024). Their specific antigens are unknown. In light of the paper, this sample's treatment or condition label describes: roughly ten-day PBMC culture with coronavirus spike peptide pools or control peptides (ViraFEST assay). The receptor library was made with PCR. Sequencing used an Illumina iSeq 100. At the Johns Hopkins FTIC core, DNA from the cultured CD4+ T cells underwent TCR sequencing with the Oncomine TCR Beta short-read assay. The raw public data were reprocessed by TCRdb itself: fastp quality trimming at Q25, MiXCR clonotype calling, in-frame beta chains only. Duplicate CDR3 protein sequences are folded into a single record with the most common DNA and genes. This sample lists over 10,000 distinct CDR3 sequences; approximately 53% were detected once. The ten biggest clones cover around 16% of the sample.

The sequencing sample was made of CD4+ T cells from blood, cultured in vitro. Every receptor here comes from a human donor who had recovered from COVID-19.

The chain links TRBV11-3 to TRBJ2-2; D remains ambiguous. The length of the CDR3 is 13 residues. From germline, CDR1 is SGHNT and CDR2 YENEEA. Trimming took off 1 base at V and 7 bases at J, with 7 bases between the two ends. CDR3 nucleotides: TGTGCCAGCAGCTTAGTGCTGGGCGGGGAGCTGTTTTTT. The encoded protein is CASSLVLGGELFF.

J is TRBJ2-2 and V is TRBV25-1, with D unresolved. Germline lookup yields CDR1 MGHDK and CDR2 SYGVNS. The ends were cut back, 6 bases at V and 3 bases at J, with 8 bases in the middle. This CDR3 region has 13 residues. The CDR3 DNA is TGTGCCAGCAGAGTCAGAGACACCGGGGAGCTGTTTTTT. Translation: CASRVRDTGELFF. Based on the CDR3 plus reference TRBV25-1 and TRBJ2-2, the full variable domain is EADIYQTPRYLVIGTGKKITLECSQTMGHDKMYWYQQDPGMELHLIHYSYGVNSTEKGDLSSESTVSRIRTEHFPLTLESARPSHTSQYLCASRVRDTGELFFGEGSRLTVL.